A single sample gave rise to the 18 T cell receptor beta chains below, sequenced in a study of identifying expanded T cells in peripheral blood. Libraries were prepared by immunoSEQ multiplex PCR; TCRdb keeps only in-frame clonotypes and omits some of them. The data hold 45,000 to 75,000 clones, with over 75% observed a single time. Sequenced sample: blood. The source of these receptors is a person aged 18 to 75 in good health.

CDR3 residues: CASSLDGAGADTQYF. The DNA of the CDR3 is TGTGCCAGCAGCTTAGATGGGGCGGGAGCAGATACGCAGTATTTT. The V call is TRBV11-2, the J call TRBJ2-3; 7 bases agree with TRBD2. Germline-derived CDR1 and CDR2 are SGHAT and FQNNGV. The CDR3 covers 15 residues. J gave up 4 bases and V 0 bases, and 4 bases lay outside the gene matches.

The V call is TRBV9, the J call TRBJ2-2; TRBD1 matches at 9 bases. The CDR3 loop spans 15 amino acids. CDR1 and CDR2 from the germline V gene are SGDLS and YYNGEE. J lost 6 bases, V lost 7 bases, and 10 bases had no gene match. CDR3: CASGRGQGNAGELFF. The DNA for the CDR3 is TGTGCCAGCGGGCGGGGACAGGGTAACGCCGGGGAGCTGTTTTTT.

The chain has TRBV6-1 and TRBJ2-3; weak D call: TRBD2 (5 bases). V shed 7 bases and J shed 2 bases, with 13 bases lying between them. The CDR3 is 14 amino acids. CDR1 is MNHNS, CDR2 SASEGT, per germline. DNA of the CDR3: TGTGCCAGCACAGCACGGGGTGTCACAGATACGCAGTATTTT. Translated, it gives CASTARGVTDTQYF.

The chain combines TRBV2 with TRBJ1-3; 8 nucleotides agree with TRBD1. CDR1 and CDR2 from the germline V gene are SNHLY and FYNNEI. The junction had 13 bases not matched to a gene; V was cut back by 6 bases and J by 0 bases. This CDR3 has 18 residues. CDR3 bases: TGTGCCAGCAGCGACAGGGGTTTTGGGGCATCCTCTGGAAACACCATATATTTT. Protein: CASSDRGFGASSGNTIYF.

Written as DNA, the CDR3 is TGCGCCAGCAGCTACGGAAGACAGGGTGATAAAGCTTTCTTT. It specifies CASSYGRQGDKAFF. The chain recombines TRBV5-1 with TRBJ1-1; 7 bases line up with TRBD1. Per germline, CDR1 SGHRS and CDR2 YFSETQ. The V gene end was trimmed by 3 bases and the J gene end by 9 bases; junction bases not matched to a gene: 11. The CDR3 consists of 14 residues.

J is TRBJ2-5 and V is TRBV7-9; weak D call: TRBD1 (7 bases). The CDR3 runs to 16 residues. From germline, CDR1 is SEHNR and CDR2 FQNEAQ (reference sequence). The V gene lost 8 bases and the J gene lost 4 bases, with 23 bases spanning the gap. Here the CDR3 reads CASYRRGTGEGETQYF. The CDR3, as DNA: TGTGCCAGCTACCGGCGGGGTACAGGGGAAGGAGAGACCCAGTACTTC.

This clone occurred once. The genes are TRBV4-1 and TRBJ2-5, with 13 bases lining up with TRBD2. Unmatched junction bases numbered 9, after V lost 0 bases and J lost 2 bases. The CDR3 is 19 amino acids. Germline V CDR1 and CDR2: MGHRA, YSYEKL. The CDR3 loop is CASSQDRGLAGLEQETQYF. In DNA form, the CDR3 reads TGCGCCAGCAGCCAAGATCGGGGACTAGCGGGGTTAGAGCAAGAGACCCAGTACTTC.

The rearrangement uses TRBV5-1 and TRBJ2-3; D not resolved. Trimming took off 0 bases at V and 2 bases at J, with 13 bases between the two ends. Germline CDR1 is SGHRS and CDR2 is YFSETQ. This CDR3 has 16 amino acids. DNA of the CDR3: TGCGCCAGCAGCTTGGGGCTCGAGCCAAACACAGATACGCAGTATTTT. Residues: CASSLGLEPNTDTQYF. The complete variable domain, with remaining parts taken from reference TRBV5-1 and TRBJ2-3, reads KAGVTQTPRYLIKTRGQQVTLSCSPISGHRSVSWYQQTPGQGLQFLFEYFSETQRNKGNFPGRFSGRQFSNSRSEMNVSTLELGDSALYLCASSLGLEPNTDTQYFGPGTRLTVL.

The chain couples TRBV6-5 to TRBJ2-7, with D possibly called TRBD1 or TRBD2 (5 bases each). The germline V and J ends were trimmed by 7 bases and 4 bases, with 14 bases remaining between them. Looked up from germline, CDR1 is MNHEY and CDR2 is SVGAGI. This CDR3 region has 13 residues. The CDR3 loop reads CASTLGGGYEQYF. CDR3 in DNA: TGTGCCAGCACCCTCGGTGGGGGATACGAGCAGTACTTC.

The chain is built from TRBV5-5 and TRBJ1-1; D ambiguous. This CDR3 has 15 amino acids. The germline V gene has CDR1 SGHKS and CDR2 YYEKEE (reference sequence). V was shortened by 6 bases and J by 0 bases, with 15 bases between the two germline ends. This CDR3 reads CASTKPGGLNTEAFF. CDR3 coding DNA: TGTGCCAGCACGAAGCCGGGAGGCCTGAACACTGAAGCTTTCTTT.

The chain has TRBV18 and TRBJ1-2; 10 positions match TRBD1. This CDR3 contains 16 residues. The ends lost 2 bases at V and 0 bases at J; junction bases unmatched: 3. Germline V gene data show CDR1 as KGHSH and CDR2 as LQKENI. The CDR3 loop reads CASSPGDRGPNYGYTF. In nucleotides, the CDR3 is TGTGCCAGCTCACCAGGGGACAGGGGCCCTAACTATGGCTACACCTTC.

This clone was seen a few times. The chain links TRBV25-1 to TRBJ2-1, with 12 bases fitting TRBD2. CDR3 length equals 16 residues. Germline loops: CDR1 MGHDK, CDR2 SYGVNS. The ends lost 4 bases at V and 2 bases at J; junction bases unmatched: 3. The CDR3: CASSGWTSGTYNEQFF. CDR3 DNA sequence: TGTGCCAGCAGTGGATGGACTAGCGGGACCTACAATGAGCAGTTCTTC.

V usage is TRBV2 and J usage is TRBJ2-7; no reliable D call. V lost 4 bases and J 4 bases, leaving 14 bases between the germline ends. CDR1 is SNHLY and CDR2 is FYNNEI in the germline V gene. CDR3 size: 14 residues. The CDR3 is CASSVRVTTYEQYF. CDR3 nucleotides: TGTGCCAGCAGTGTTCGGGTGACAACTTACGAGCAGTACTTC.

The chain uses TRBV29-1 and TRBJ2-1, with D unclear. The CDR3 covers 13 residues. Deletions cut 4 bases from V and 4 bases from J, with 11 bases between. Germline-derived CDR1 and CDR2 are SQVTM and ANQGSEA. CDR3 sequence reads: CSVALNNYNEQFF. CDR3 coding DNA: TGCAGCGTTGCCCTTAACAATTACAATGAGCAGTTCTTC.

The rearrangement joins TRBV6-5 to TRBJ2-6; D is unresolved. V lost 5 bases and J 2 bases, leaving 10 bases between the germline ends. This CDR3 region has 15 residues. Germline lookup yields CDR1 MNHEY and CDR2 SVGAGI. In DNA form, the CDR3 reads TGTGCCAGCAGTCAAAGGTTAACTGGGGCCAACGTCCTGACTTTC. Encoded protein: CASSQRLTGANVLTF.

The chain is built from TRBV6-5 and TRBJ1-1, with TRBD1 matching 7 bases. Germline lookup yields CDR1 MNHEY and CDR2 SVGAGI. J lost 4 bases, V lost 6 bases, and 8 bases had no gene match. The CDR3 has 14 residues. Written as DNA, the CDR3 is TGTGCCAGCAGACAACAGGGGCAGGCCACTGAAGCTTTCTTT. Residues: CASRQQGQATEAFF.

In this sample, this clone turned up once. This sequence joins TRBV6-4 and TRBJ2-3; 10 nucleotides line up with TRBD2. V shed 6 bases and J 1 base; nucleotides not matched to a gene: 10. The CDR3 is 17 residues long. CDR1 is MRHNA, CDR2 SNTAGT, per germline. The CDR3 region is CASRGKRGGRGTDTQYF. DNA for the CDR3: TGTGCCAGCAGGGGAAAGCGGGGGGGCCGAGGCACAGATACGCAGTATTTT.

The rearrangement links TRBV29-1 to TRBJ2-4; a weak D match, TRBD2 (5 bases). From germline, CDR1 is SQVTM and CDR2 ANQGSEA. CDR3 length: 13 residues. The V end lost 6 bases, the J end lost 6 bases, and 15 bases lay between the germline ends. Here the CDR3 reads CSVAFGRGNIQYF. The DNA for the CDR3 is TGCAGCGTCGCATTTGGCCGGGGAAACATTCAGTACTTC.